Listed below are T cell receptor beta chains from one sample, sequenced in a study of monozygotic twins with inflammatory bowel disease. TCRdb reprocessed the 5' RACE reads and reports one entry per CDR3 protein, with no DNA. Its listing shows more than 120,000 distinct CDR3 sequences. The sequencing sample was made of blood. The receptors were sampled from a human donor with ulcerative colitis or Crohn's disease, or a healthy co-twin of an affected twin (not recorded which). Each CDR3 is given with its conserved first and last residue. Fields, in order: J gene, V gene, CDR3 protein.

TRBJ1-5 | TRBV27 | CASSLRGTPQPQHF
TRBJ2-2 | TRBV4-2 | CASTPGGVDTGELFF
TRBJ2-2 | TRBV7-3 | CASSQRTDNTGELFF
TRBJ2-7 | TRBV7-8 | CASSLGWTGTREQYF
TRBJ2-3 | TRBV18 | CASSPGGPNTDTQYF
TRBJ1-6 | TRBV3-1 | CASSPSPLGQALSPLHF
TRBJ1-4 | TRBV5-1 | CASTPTATSNEKLFF
TRBJ1-1 | TRBV5-1 | CASSPASTGTNTEAFF
TRBJ2-1 | TRBV7-2 | CASSLGQRGGSYNEQFF
TRBJ2-7 | TRBV20-1 | CSARDDRQGRPTYISYEQYF
TRBJ2-5 | TRBV15 | CATSRVGRETQYF
TRBJ1-1 | TRBV7-9 | CASSLVRIEAFF
TRBJ1-3 | TRBV10-3 | CAISDHAGSVSGNTIYF
TRBJ1-2 | TRBV5-1 | CASSLENFYGYTF
TRBJ2-2 | TRBV5-1 | CASSIDSPVTNTGELFF
TRBJ1-2 | TRBV5-6 | CASSHTDRDYYGYTF
TRBJ1-4 | TRBV29-1 | CSVNTGYRDKLFF
TRBJ2-7 | TRBV5-5 | CASSLRRTGRSSYEQYF
TRBJ1-5 | TRBV7-9 | CASSLVGELGNQPQHF
TRBJ2-3 | TRBV5-1 | CASNGGGPSTDTQYF
TRBJ1-2 | TRBV7-2 | CASSLAGGAGYGYTF
TRBJ1-2 | TRBV20-1 | CSASTGADYGYTF
TRBJ2-7 | TRBV4-1 | CASSQEQVREQYF
TRBJ2-5 | TRBV18 | CASSPPTGSETQYF
TRBJ2-7 | TRBV7-8 | CASSLTAGRTPYEQYF
TRBJ2-1 | TRBV7-6 | CASSLEGANNEQFF
TRBJ2-1 | TRBV20-1 | CSARDYRGLAGGKEQFF
TRBJ1-5 | TRBV6-2/TRBV6-3 | CASRDRKEPQHF